These 12 T cell receptor beta chains came from one sample sequenced in a study of T cell repertoires in cytomegalovirus infection. For these receptors, no antigen is known. TCRdb itself ran the reads through MiXCR, one entry per CDR3 protein. The sample shows approximately 390,000 distinct CDR3 sequences, just under 35% of them seen only once. This material consisted of cultured PBMCs, taken from culture after CMV antigen stimulation. The receptors here all came from a human donor in good health (CMV status not recorded). Some clones in this sample may be carry-over from other donors' samples.

This rearrangement joins TRBV5-6 to TRBJ2-1; 10 nucleotides agree with TRBD2. CDR3 length equals 14 residues. V gave up 8 bases and J gave up 3 bases; unmatched junction bases: 5. From germline, CDR1 is SGHDT and CDR2 YYEEEE. CDR3 DNA sequence: TGTGCCAGTGAGACTAGCGGGTACTACAATGAGCAGTTCTTC. It specifies CASETSGYYNEQFF.

This clonotype has only a few counts. The V gene is TRBV4-1, the J gene TRBJ2-5; no definite D call. CDR1 and CDR2 (germline): MGHRA, YSYEKL. CDR3 length equals 17 residues. Trimming left V 5 bases short and J 7 bases short, with 26 bases between. The CDR3 spells CASSDHLTHIITGTQYF. CDR3 nucleotide sequence: TGCGCCAGCAGCGACCACTTGACACATATTATAACGGGGACCCAGTACTTC.

This clonotype was recorded once. V is TRBV6-8 and J is TRBJ2-3, with 7 bases lining up with TRBD2. The CDR3 loop spans 15 amino acids. With 7 bases clipped from V and 4 bases from J, the junction kept 11 bases outside the gene matches. CDR1 and CDR2 from the germline V gene are MNHGY and SAAAGT. The CDR3 bases are TGTGCCAGCACCATTAGCGGGTCAGTCGCAGATACGCAGTATTTT. It translates to CASTISGSVADTQYF.

The gene calls are TRBV7-2 and TRBJ1-1, with D perhaps matching TRBD1 (6 bases). This CDR3 has 15 residues. V was trimmed by 5 bases and J by 1 base, leaving 14 bases between them. CDR1 and CDR2 (germline): SGHTA, FQGNSA. CDR3 DNA: TGTGCCAGCAGCCGTGACAGGATACCGAACACTGAAGCTTTCTTT. This sequence encodes CASSRDRIPNTEAFF.

The rearrangement links TRBV4-1 to TRBJ2-5, with 7 bases aligning to TRBD2. This CDR3 spans 15 amino acids. Germline CDR1 and CDR2: MGHRA and YSYEKL. Trimming at V came to 0 bases and at J to 4 bases, leaving 5 bases not matched to a gene. CDR3: CASSQDGLVGETQYF. In nucleotides, the CDR3 is TGCGCCAGCAGCCAAGATGGACTAGTGGGAGAGACCCAGTACTTC.

This sequence joins TRBV7-6 and TRBJ2-3; 10 nucleotides match TRBD2. The CDR3 has 15 residues. Unmatched junction bases numbered 6, after V lost 5 bases and J lost 4 bases. Looked up from germline, CDR1 is SGHVS and CDR2 is FNYEAQ. Here the CDR3 DNA reads TGTGCCAGCAGCCCTAGCGGGAGAGGCCCAGATACGCAGTATTTT. The encoded protein is CASSPSGRGPDTQYF.

The genes are TRBV7-2 and TRBJ1-1; 8 positions agree with TRBD1. In germline, CDR1 is SGHTA, CDR2 FQGNSA. Trimming at V came to 5 bases and at J to 0 bases, leaving 5 bases not matched to a gene. There are 15 residues in the CDR3. This CDR3 reads CASSLGDRMNTEAFF. The CDR3 DNA reads as TGTGCCAGCAGCCTAGGGGACAGGATGAACACTGAAGCTTTCTTT.

This clonotype showed up many times. The gene calls are TRBV7-9 and TRBJ1-1; D gene uncertain. The CDR3 totals 15 residues. V lost 5 bases, J lost 5 bases, and 18 bases lay in between. Germline V lookup: CDR1 SEHNR, CDR2 FQNEAQ (reference sequence). The CDR3 reads CASSKSTSVRTEAFF. CDR3 sequence (DNA): TGTGCCAGCAGCAAATCGACCAGCGTGAGGACTGAAGCTTTCTTT.

V gene TRBV6-1 combines with J gene TRBJ2-1, with 10 bases lining up with TRBD2. This CDR3 has 15 amino acids. J was trimmed by 4 bases and V by 6 bases; bases with no gene match: 6. CDR1 and CDR2 (germline): MNHNS, SASEGT. As DNA, the CDR3 is TGTGCCAGCAGCCAACTAGCGGGATCTTACAATGAGCAGTTCTTC. Translation gives CASSQLAGSYNEQFF.

V gene TRBV30 combines with J gene TRBJ1-1; no clear D gene. CDR1 and CDR2 from the germline V gene are GTSNPN and SVGIG (reference sequence). The CDR3 is made up of 13 amino acids. V lost 1 base to trimming and J lost 0 bases, with 6 bases between them. CDR3 bases: TGTGCCTGGAGTGCTTTCATGAACACTGAAGCTTTCTTT. It translates to CAWSAFMNTEAFF.

The chain uses TRBV7-9 and TRBJ2-5; D is uncertain. Per germline, CDR1 SEHNR and CDR2 FQNEAQ (reference sequence). Trimming stripped 7 bases from V and 4 bases from J, with 10 bases between. The CDR3 is 12 residues long. CDR3 coding DNA: TGTGCCAGCACCCTATTGGGAGAGACCCAGTACTTC. This encodes CASTLLGETQYF.

The chain recombines TRBV29-1 with TRBJ1-1; tentatively, D is TRBD1 (6 bases). Trimming pared 1 base from V and 2 bases from J, leaving 14 bases between. The germline CDR1 and CDR2 sequences are SQVTM and ANQGSEA. The length of the CDR3 is 15 residues. The DNA for the CDR3 is TGCAGCGTTGAAGTTTTGGGACAACGTAACACTGAAGCTTTCTTT. As protein: CSVEVLGQRNTEAFF.